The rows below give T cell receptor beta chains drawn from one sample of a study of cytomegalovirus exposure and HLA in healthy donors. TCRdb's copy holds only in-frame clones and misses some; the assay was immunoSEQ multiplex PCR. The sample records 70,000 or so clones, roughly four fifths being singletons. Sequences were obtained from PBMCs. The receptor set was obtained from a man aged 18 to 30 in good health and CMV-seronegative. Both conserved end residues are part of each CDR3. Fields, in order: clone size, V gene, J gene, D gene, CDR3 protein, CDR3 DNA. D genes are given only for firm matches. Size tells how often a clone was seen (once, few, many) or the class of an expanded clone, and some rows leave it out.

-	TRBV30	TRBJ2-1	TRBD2	CAWSVLAEYNEQFF	TGTGCCTGGAGTGTCCTAGCGGAATACAATGAGCAGTTCTTC
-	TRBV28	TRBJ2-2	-	CASSLVVLNTGELFF	TGTGCCAGCAGTTTGGTCGTACTGAACACCGGGGAGCTGTTTTTT
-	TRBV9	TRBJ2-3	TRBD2	CASSAGTSGNTQYF	TGTGCCAGCAGCGCCGGGACTAGCGGAAATACGCAGTATTTT
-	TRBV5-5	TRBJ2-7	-	CASSWTDPYEQYF	TGTGCCAGCAGCTGGACAGACCCATACGAGCAGTACTTC
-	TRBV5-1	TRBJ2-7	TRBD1	CASQLGQGFLSYEQYF	TGCGCCAGTCAACTCGGACAGGGTTTCCTCTCCTACGAGCAGTACTTC
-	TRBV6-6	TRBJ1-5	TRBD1	CASKIRDRDNQPQHF	TGTGCCAGCAAAATCCGGGACAGAGACAATCAGCCCCAGCATTTT
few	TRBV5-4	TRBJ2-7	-	CASSLGLYEQYF	TGTGCCAGCAGCTTGGGTCTCTACGAGCAGTACTTC
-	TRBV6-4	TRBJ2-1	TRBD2	CASSELAGDNNEQFF	TGTGCCAGCAGTGAGCTAGCGGGGGACAACAATGAGCAGTTCTTC
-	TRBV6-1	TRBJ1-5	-	CASSDGGGDQPQHF	TGTGCCAGCAGTGATGGGGGGGGCGATCAGCCCCAGCATTTT
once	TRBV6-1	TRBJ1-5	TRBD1	CASSALRTGTRQPQHF	TGTGCCAGCAGTGCCCTACGGACAGGAACAAGGCAGCCCCAGCATTTT
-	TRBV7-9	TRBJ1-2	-	CASSLRARVDGYTF	TGTGCCAGCAGCTTACGGGCCAGGGTCGATGGCTACACCTTC
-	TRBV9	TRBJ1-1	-	CASSVTGQGTEAFF	TGTGCCAGCAGCGTAACAGGGCAGGGGACTGAAGCTTTCTTT
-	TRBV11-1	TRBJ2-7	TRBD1	CASSKPRTGGYEQYF	TGTGCCAGCAGCAAACCGAGGACAGGGGGCTACGAGCAGTACTTC
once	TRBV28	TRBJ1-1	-	CASSLLQNTEAFF	TGTGCCAGCAGTTTATTACAGAACACTGAAGCTTTCTTT
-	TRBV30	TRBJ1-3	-	CAWGLLRGLGNTIYF	TGTGCCTGGGGTTTGCTGAGGGGACTCGGAAACACCATATATTTT
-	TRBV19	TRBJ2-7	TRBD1	CASSMQNPGQGYEQYF	TGTGCCAGTAGTATGCAAAACCCGGGACAGGGCTACGAGCAGTACTTC
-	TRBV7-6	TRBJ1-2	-	CASSLGTEAYGYTF	TGTGCCAGCAGCTTAGGGACAGAAGCTTATGGCTACACCTTC
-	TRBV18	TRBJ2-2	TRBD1	CASSGDSVTGELFF	TGTGCCAGCTCGGGGGACAGCGTCACCGGGGAGCTGTTTTTT
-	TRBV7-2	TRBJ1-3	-	CASSLYLNTIYF	TGTGCCAGCAGCTTATATTTAAACACCATATATTTT
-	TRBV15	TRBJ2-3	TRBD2	CATSSLSGGTDTQYF	TGTGCCACCAGCAGTCTGAGCGGGGGGACAGATACGCAGTATTTT
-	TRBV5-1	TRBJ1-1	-	CASRPGGGQITEAFF	TGCGCCAGCAGGCCGGGCGGGGGGCAGATCACTGAAGCTTTCTTT
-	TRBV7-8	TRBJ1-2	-	CASSLPGHPSSGYTF	TGTGCCAGCAGCTTACCGGGACACCCCAGCAGTGGCTACACCTTC
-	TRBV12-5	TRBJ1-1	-	CASGKSQGEAFF	TGTGCTAGTGGAAAAAGCCAGGGAGAAGCTTTCTTT
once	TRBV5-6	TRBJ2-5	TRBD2	CASSLVSGRASETQYF	TGTGCCAGCAGCTTGGTCTCCGGGAGGGCCTCGGAGACCCAGTACTTC
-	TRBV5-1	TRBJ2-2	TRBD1	CASSDLGTAGELFF	TGCGCCAGCAGCGATTTAGGGACAGCCGGGGAGCTGTTTTTT
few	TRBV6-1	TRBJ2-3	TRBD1	CASSEVQDRGPEDTQYF	TGTGCCAGCAGTGAGGTTCAGGACAGGGGGCCTGAAGATACGCAGTATTTT
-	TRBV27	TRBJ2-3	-	CASSSLFSGGTDTQYF	TGTGCCAGCAGTTCCCTTTTTAGTGGGGGGACGGATACGCAGTATTTT
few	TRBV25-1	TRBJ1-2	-	CASSDPGRGDDGYTF	TGTGCCAGCAGTGACCCCGGTAGGGGCGACGATGGCTACACCTTC
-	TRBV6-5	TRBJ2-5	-	CASSSDGAQETQYF	TGTGCCAGCAGTTCCGATGGGGCCCAAGAGACCCAGTACTTC
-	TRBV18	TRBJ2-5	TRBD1	CASSPPQGNQETQYF	TGTGCCAGCTCACCGCCACAGGGGAACCAAGAGACCCAGTACTTC
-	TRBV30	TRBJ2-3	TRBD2	CAWSVALTSGWPDTQYF	TGTGCCTGGAGTGTAGCCCTAACTAGCGGGTGGCCAGATACGCAGTATTTT
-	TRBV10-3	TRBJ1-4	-	CAIKPGSGEKLFF	TGTGCCATAAAACCAGGCAGCGGGGAAAAACTGTTTTTT
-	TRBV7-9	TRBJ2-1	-	CASSLTPGLHRGLYNEQFF	TGTGCCAGCAGCTTAACGCCGGGACTGCATAGAGGGCTCTACAATGAGCAGTTCTTC
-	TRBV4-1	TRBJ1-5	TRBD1	CASSQGPVAGGIQPQHF	TGCGCCAGCAGCCAAGGCCCCGTGGCAGGGGGTATTCAGCCCCAGCATTTT
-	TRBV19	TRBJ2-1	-	CASRNYSSSVGQFF	TGTGCCAGTAGGAACTACTCCTCCTCGGTTGGGCAGTTCTTC
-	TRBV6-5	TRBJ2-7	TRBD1	CASSRTGVYEQYF	TGTGCCAGCAGTAGGACAGGGGTATACGAGCAGTACTTC
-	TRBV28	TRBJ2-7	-	CASRAHGTNYEQYF	TGTGCCAGCAGGGCCCACGGGACAAACTACGAGCAGTACTTC
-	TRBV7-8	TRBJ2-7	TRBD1	CASSLGATGSYEQYF	TGTGCCAGCAGCTTAGGGGCGACAGGGTCATACGAGCAGTACTTC
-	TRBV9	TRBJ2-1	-	CASSASTSSQSSYNEQFF	TGTGCCAGCAGCGCGTCAACTAGCTCTCAGAGCTCCTACAATGAGCAGTTCTTC
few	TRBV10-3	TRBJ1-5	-	CAISDADNQPQHF	TGTGCCATCAGTGACGCAGACAATCAGCCCCAGCATTTT
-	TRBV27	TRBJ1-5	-	CASRPRDFSVASNQPQHF	TGTGCCAGCAGACCGAGGGACTTTTCAGTGGCCAGCAATCAGCCCCAGCATTTT
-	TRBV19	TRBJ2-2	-	CASTSQPTGELFF	TGTGCCAGTACCTCACAACCCACCGGGGAGCTGTTTTTT
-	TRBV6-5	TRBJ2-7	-	CARSFDSYEQYF	TGTGCTAGAAGTTTCGACTCGTACGAGCAGTACTTC
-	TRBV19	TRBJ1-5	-	CASSPGGYNQPQHF	TGTGCCAGTAGCCCCGGGGGATACAATCAGCCCCAGCATTTT
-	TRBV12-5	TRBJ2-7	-	CASGLEGGEQYF	TGTGCTAGTGGTTTGGAGGGAGGCGAGCAGTACTTC
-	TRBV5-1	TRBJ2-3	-	CASSLGDSSTDTQYF	TGCGCCAGCAGCTTGGGAGACAGCAGCACAGATACGCAGTATTTT
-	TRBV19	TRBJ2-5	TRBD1	CASSFGTDYQETQYF	TGTGCCAGTAGTTTTGGGACAGACTACCAAGAGACCCAGTACTTC
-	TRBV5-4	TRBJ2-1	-	CASASMGAGNEQFF	TGTGCCAGCGCTTCCATGGGGGCGGGCAATGAGCAGTTCTTC
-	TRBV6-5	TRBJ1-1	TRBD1	CASSIDRGGHTEAFF	TGTGCCAGCAGCATTGACAGGGGAGGACACACTGAAGCTTTCTTT